This is a list of T cell receptor beta chains from one sample in a study of cytomegalovirus exposure and HLA in healthy donors. Data came from immunoSEQ multiplex PCR; TCRdb stores just in-frame clones and leaves some out. This table has a few hundred thousand clones, around 80% appearing once. Sequences were obtained from PBMCs. These receptors originate from a woman in her sixties or seventies in good health and CMV-seropositive. Each CDR3 is given with its conserved first and last residue. A D gene is named only where the DNA matches it firmly. A clone size is listed for some rows: how often the clone was seen (once, few, many), or a class if it is expanded.

>14|TRBV10-2|TRBD2|-|TRBJ2-7
CASSGTSGSYEQYF
TGCGCCAGCAGCGGGACTAGCGGATCCTACGAGCAGTACTTC
>15|TRBV7-9|-|once|TRBJ2-1
CASSLMIAALDEQFF
TGTGCCAGCAGCTTAATGATAGCGGCTTTGGATGAGCAGTTCTTC
>18|TRBV5-1|-|-|TRBJ1-2
CASSSRQFLFDTVYGYTF
TGCGCCAGCAGCTCCAGACAGTTCTTATTTGATACGGTCTATGGCTACACCTTC
>14|TRBV4-2|TRBD1|-|TRBJ2-2
CASSQGQGTGELFF
TGTGCCAGCAGCCAAGGACAGGGTACCGGGGAGCTGTTTTTT
>15|TRBV7-9|TRBD2|-|TRBJ2-7
CASSLGSGGANEQYF
TGTGCCAGCAGCTTGGGTTCGGGGGGGGCGAACGAGCAGTACTTC
>13|TRBV5-6|-|-|TRBJ2-5
CASSLNRGETQYF
TGTGCCAGCAGCTTGAATAGAGGGGAGACCCAGTACTTC
>13|TRBV6-5|-|-|TRBJ2-7
CASSYPGDYEQYF
TGTGCCAGCAGTTACCCGGGGGACTACGAGCAGTACTTC
>17|TRBV19|TRBD1|-|TRBJ2-2
CASSKLGQAHYTGELFF
TGTGCCAGTAGTAAGCTGGGACAGGCCCATTACACCGGGGAGCTGTTTTTT
>15|TRBV6-5|-|few|TRBJ2-7
CASSYVLGAPYEQYF
TGTGCCAGCAGTTACGTATTGGGGGCGCCCTACGAGCAGTACTTC
>12|TRBV19|-|-|TRBJ2-7
CASSQGTGEQYF
TGTGCCAGTAGTCAGGGGACGGGCGAGCAGTACTTC
>17|TRBV25-1|-|-|TRBJ2-2
CASSDGVTGQITGELFF
TGTGCCAGCAGTGACGGGGTAACAGGGCAAATCACCGGGGAGCTGTTTTTT
>15|TRBV5-4|TRBD1|-|TRBJ1-4
CASSSLKGAREKLFF
TGTGCCAGCAGTTCCCTCAAGGGGGCGAGGGAAAAACTGTTTTTT